This TCR beta chain came from a study of T cell responses to AZD1222 COVID-19 vaccine. Study-wide findings and caveats: Only a handful of AZD1222 recipients, several in all, had baseline seropositivity. The sample set comprised mostly white British donors with more females, and clonal diversity was possibly underestimated. Spike-specific TCR breadth and depth both grew after two AZD1222 doses.

A few counts support this clone. Its antigen is currently unknown. CDR1 and CDR2 (germline): SGHVS, FQNEAQ. The CDR3 has 15 amino acids. Unmatched junction bases numbered 3, after V lost 1 base and J lost 4 bases. Produced via immunoSEQ multiplex PCR; TCRdb's table is partial and in-frame only. The sample lists 50,000 to 85,000 clones; approximately 79% were seen once. The receptor comes from an adult in good health. This chain uses TRBV7-8 with TRBJ1-5; the match to TRBD1 covers 8 bases. The input for sequencing was peripheral blood, taken on day 0 of MenACWY control vaccination. The DNA for the CDR3 is TGTGCCAGCAGCTTAGGGCGGACAGGGAATCAGCCCCAGCATTTT. Encoded protein: CASSLGRTGNQPQHF.